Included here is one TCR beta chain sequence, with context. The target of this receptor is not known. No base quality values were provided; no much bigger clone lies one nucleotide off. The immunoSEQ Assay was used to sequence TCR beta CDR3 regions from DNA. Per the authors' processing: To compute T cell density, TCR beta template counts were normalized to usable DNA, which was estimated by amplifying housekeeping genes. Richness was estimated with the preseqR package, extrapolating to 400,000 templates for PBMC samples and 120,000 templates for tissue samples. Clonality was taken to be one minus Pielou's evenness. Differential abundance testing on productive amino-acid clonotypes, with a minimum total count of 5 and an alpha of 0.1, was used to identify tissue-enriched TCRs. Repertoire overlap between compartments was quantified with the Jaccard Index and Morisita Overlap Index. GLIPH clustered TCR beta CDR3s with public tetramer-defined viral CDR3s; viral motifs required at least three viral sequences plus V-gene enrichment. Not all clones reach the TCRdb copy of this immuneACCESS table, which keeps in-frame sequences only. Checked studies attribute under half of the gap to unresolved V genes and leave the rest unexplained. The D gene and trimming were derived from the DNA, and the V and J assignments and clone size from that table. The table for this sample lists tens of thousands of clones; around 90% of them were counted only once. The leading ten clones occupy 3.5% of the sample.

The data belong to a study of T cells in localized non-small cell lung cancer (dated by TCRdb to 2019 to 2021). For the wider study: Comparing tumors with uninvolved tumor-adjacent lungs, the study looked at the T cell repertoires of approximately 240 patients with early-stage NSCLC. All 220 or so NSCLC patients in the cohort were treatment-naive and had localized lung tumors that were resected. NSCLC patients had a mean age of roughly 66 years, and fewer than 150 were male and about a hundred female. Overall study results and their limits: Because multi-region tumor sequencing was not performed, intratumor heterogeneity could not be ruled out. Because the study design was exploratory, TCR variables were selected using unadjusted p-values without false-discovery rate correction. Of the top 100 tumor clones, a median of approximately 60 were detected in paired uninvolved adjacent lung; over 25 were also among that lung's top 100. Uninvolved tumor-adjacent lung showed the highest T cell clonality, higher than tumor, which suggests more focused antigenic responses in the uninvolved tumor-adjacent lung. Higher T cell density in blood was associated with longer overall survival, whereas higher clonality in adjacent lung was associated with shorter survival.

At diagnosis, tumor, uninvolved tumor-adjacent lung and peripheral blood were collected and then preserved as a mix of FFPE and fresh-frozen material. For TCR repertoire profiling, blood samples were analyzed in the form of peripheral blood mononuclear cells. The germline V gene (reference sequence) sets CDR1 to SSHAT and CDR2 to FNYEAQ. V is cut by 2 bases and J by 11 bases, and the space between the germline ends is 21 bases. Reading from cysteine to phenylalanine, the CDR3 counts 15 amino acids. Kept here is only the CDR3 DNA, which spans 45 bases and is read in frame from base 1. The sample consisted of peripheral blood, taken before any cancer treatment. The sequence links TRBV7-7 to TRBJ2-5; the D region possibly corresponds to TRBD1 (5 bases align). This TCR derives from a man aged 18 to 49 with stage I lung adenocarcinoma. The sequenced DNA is TGTGCCAGCAGCTTACAGGCAGGGCCCTCCTACGCGCAGTACTTC. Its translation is CASSLQAGPSYAQYF.